The 14 T cell receptor beta chains given below trace back to one sample, sequenced in a study of blood T cell repertoires in COVID-19. Profiling relied on immunoSEQ multiplex PCR, and the TCRdb table lists in-frame clones only, not all of them. Among under 250,000 clones listed, over 90% were seen once. The sample was peripheral blood. These receptors originate from a man aged 25 to 40 with COVID-19, enrolled during active disease.

The V and J genes are TRBV19 and TRBJ1-5; a weak D match, TRBD1 (6 bases). V dropped 1 base and J dropped 6 bases, with 19 bases sitting between them. The germline CDR1 and CDR2 sequences are LNHDA and SQIVND (reference sequence). CDR3 length: 17 amino acids. CDR3 loop: CASSIVLRAAGAQPQHF. The CDR3 nucleotides read TGTGCCAGTAGTATAGTCTTGCGGGCAGCGGGGGCTCAGCCCCAGCATTTT.

The V and J genes are TRBV5-1 and TRBJ2-1; 11 bases are shared with TRBD2. Germline V lookup: CDR1 SGHRS, CDR2 YFSETQ. This CDR3 contains 15 residues. V was pared by 2 bases and J by 7 bases, with 5 bases of the junction left unmatched. This CDR3 reads CASSFGLAGGNEQFF. The CDR3 region has the DNA TGCGCCAGCAGCTTCGGGCTAGCGGGGGGTAATGAGCAGTTCTTC.

This chain links TRBV5-1 with TRBJ1-2; a weak D match, TRBD1 (6 bases). Trimming took 2 bases from V and 4 from J, leaving 6 bases between them. CDR3 length: 12 residues. Germline V gene lookup returns CDR1 SGHRS and CDR2 YFSETQ. The DNA of the CDR3 is TGCGCCAGCAGCTTAGGGGGCTATGGCTACACCTTC. It is translated as CASSLGGYGYTF.

Written as DNA, the CDR3 is TGTGCCAGCAGTCAAGGACAGGAATTGCTGCCCCAGCATTTT. Its translation: CASSQGQELLPQHF. The chain employs TRBV6-2 or TRBV6-3 and TRBJ1-5; TRBD1 agrees at 7 bases. The CDR3 has 14 amino acids. Germline V gene lookup returns CDR1 MNHEY and CDR2 SVGEGT. J gave up 9 bases and V 5 bases, and 10 bases lay outside the gene matches.

This sequence joins TRBV5-4 and TRBJ1-1, with 11 bases that match TRBD1. Germline CDR1 reads SGHNT; CDR2 reads YYREEE (reference sequence). The CDR3 contains 17 residues. The J segment lost 4 bases and the V segment lost 1 base, leaving 9 bases of the junction unmatched. In DNA, the CDR3 is TGTGCCAGCAGCTTGAACGCGGGACAGGGGGTTTTCACTGAAGCTTTCTTT. It translates to CASSLNAGQGVFTEAFF.

The chain couples TRBV7-6 to TRBJ2-6; D gene uncertain. The germline CDR1 and CDR2 sequences are SGHVS and FNYEAQ. Trimming left V 2 bases short and J 2 bases short, with 7 bases between. The CDR3 length is 15 residues. Here the CDR3 DNA reads TGTGCCAGCAGCTTACGGGTAGCTGGGGCCAACGTCCTGACTTTC. Protein sequence: CASSLRVAGANVLTF.

V usage is TRBV10-2 and J usage is TRBJ1-2; TRBD1 is a possible D gene (5 bases). Germline-derived CDR1 and CDR2 are WSHSY and SAAADI. The CDR3 is made up of 12 amino acids. Trimming took off 10 bases at V and 3 bases at J, with 12 bases between the two ends. For the CDR3, the DNA is TGCGCCACCAAATTGACAGACTATGGCTACACCTTC. This codes for CATKLTDYGYTF.

The chain employs TRBV9 and TRBJ2-3; 11 positions match TRBD2. Germline trimming cut 0 bases from V and 4 bases from J; bases unmatched to any gene: 4. The germline V gene has CDR1 SGDLS and CDR2 YYNGEE. This CDR3 contains 16 residues. CDR3 in DNA: TGTGCCAGCAGCGTAGGGGCTAGCGGGGGGCCAGATACGCAGTATTTT. Its protein product is CASSVGASGGPDTQYF.

This chain joins TRBV5-4 and TRBJ2-3; 8 bases are a match to TRBD2. The CDR3 length is 15 residues. Germline trimming cut 2 bases from V and 2 bases from J; bases unmatched to any gene: 4. Germline V gene sequence: CDR1 SGHNT, CDR2 YYREEE (reference sequence). In DNA form, the CDR3 reads TGTGCCAGCAGCTTAAGAGCGGGGGACACAGATACGCAGTATTTT. The encoded protein is CASSLRAGDTDTQYF.

The J gene is TRBJ1-4, the V gene TRBV30; D is uncertain. With 3 bases removed from V and 12 bases from J, the gap between germline ends came to 20 bases. CDR1 is GTSNPN and CDR2 is SVGIG in the germline V gene (reference sequence). The CDR3 runs to 14 residues. CDR3 protein: CAWRHPTTFAELFF. DNA of the CDR3: TGTGCCTGGAGACACCCCACGACCTTTGCGGAACTGTTTTTT.

The chain joins TRBV27 to TRBJ1-6; D perhaps matches TRBD1 (6 bases). The CDR3 has 16 residues. CDR1 and CDR2 from the germline V gene are MNHEY and SMNVEV (reference sequence). The V gene lost 8 bases and the J gene lost 3 bases, with 17 bases spanning the gap. The DNA of the CDR3 is TGTGCCAGCCAATCGGACCACAGGGTCTATAATTCACCCCTCCACTTT. Translating it yields CASQSDHRVYNSPLHF.

The rearrangement links TRBV5-4 to TRBJ1-4; the D gene is possibly TRBD1 (5 bases). The CDR3 consists of 14 residues. Trimming left V 0 bases short and J 7 bases short, with 10 bases between. Germline V gene lookup returns CDR1 SGHNT and CDR2 YYREEE (reference sequence). In nucleotides, the CDR3 is TGTGCCAGCAGCTTGGCCGCTGGGGCTGAAAAACTGTTTTTT. Translated, it gives CASSLAAGAEKLFF.

The CDR3 protein is CASSDGGGSYEQYF. For the CDR3, the DNA is TGTGCCAGCAGTGACGGGGGGGGATCCTACGAGCAGTACTTC. This chain uses TRBV6-1 with TRBJ2-7; 8 nucleotides agree with TRBD2. V dropped 3 bases and J dropped 1; count of bases not matched to a gene: 2. Germline CDR1 reads MNHNS; CDR2 reads SASEGT. This CDR3 region has 14 residues.

V usage is TRBV5-6 and J usage is TRBJ1-2, with TRBD1 matching 10 bases. The ends lost 3 bases at V and 8 bases at J; junction bases unmatched: 7. Looked up from germline, CDR1 is SGHDT and CDR2 is YYEEEE. This CDR3 contains 14 residues. The CDR3 spells CASSSRDRGDGYTF. The CDR3 DNA reads TGTGCCAGCAGCTCCCGGGACAGGGGAGACGGCTACACCTTC. Full variable domain (remainder filled in from reference TRBV5-6 and TRBJ1-2): DAGVTQSPTHLIKTRGQQVTLRCSPKSGHDTVSWYQQALGQGPQFIFQYYEEEERQRGNFPDRFSGHQFPNYSSELNVNALLLGDSALYLCASSSRDRGDGYTFGSGTRLTVV.